This T cell receptor (beta chain) was sequenced for a study of lymphopenia after photon versus proton radiotherapy. Study-wide results and caveats: After the lymphocyte nadir, photon-treated repertoires showed oligoclonal expansion, especially of CD8+ Temra cells. Proton therapy kept repertoires fairly stable, unlike photons, which gained effector/memory cells.

Germline values: CDR1 SGHTS, CDR2 YDEGEE. This CDR3 comprises 16 residues. The J segment lost 1 base and the V segment lost 6 bases, leaving 8 bases of the junction unmatched. Sequencing used immunoSEQ multiplex PCR; TCRdb keeps in-frame clones, though not all of them. The table includes 150,000 to 200,000 clones, around nine tenths detected once. In regard to this clone: The antigen is undetermined.

The chain is built from TRBV5-8 and TRBJ2-1; 9 nucleotides match TRBD1. The source material was peripheral blood, sampled from a patient treated with photon-based radiotherapy. This TCR derives from a man aged 45-65 years with gastric cancer. This CDR3 is CASTPAGQGSYNEQFF. CDR3 in DNA: TGTGCCAGCACCCCCGCGGGACAGGGTTCCTACAATGAGCAGTTCTTC.